This T cell receptor beta chain derives from a study of spatial heterogeneity in lung cancer. Time point in this sample: blood at routine non-recurrence follow-up after resection. In each case, whole RNA from tumor, nontumor lung or frozen PBMC was sequenced unsorted. Every TCR cDNA molecule bore a unique molecular identifier. One entry per CDR3 protein, called by TCRdb with MiXCR from the 5' RACE reads. The repertoire holds 110,000 or so distinct CDR3 sequences, with about a tenth as singletons. V shed 2 bases, J shed 6 bases, and the junction held 2 bases outside the gene matches. The CDR3 covers 15 residues. Germline-derived CDR1 and CDR2 are MNHEY and SVGEGT.

This material consisted of PBMCs, taken at follow-up. The chain combines TRBV6-2 or TRBV6-3 with TRBJ2-1, with 12 bases identical to TRBD2. The source of this sequence is a female donor with early-stage non-small cell lung cancer. In nucleotides, the CDR3 is TGTGCCAGCAGTTACGCACTAGCGGGGGGCAATGAGCAGTTCTTC. This codes for CASSYALAGGNEQFF.